Presented here are 21 T cell receptor beta chains from one specimen sequenced in a study of blood T cell repertoires in COVID-19. The data were produced by immunoSEQ multiplex PCR, yet TCRdb's version contains in-frame clones alone and is incomplete. The sample lists approximately 250,000 clones, 82% occurring once. Sequencing was performed on PBMCs or T cells enriched from blood (not recorded which). Every receptor here comes from a man aged 35-49 years who had recovered from COVID-19.

This sequence joins TRBV7-6 and TRBJ1-6; TRBD1 matches 7 bases. The length of the CDR3 is 14 residues. The germline gives CDR1 SGHVS, CDR2 FNYEAQ. The trim removed 5 bases at V and 10 bases at J, leaving 8 bases unmatched. The CDR3 DNA is TGTGCCAGCAGCCTCCGACAGGGAGAGTCACCCCTCCACTTT. It translates to CASSLRQGESPLHF.

J is TRBJ1-2 and V is TRBV29-1; D possibly corresponds to TRBD1 (6 bases). The CDR3 is made up of 15 amino acids. The V gene's germline CDR1 is SQVTM and CDR2 ANQGSEA. Trimming stripped 8 bases from V and 1 base from J, with 20 bases between. In DNA form, the CDR3 reads TGCAGCCACCTTCAAGGGGCAGGGGATAACTATGGCTACACCTTC. This codes for CSHLQGAGDNYGYTF.

The chain has TRBV9 and TRBJ2-7; TRBD1 matches at 10 bases. CDR3 size: 15 residues. Looked up from germline, CDR1 is SGDLS and CDR2 is YYNGEE. V trimming: 2 bases; J trimming: 2 bases; junction bases outside the gene matches: 4. Here the CDR3 DNA reads TGTGCCAGCAGCGTGGAGGGGACAGGGGCCTACGAGCAGTACTTC. It specifies CASSVEGTGAYEQYF.

V is TRBV28 and J is TRBJ2-7, with TRBD2 as a possible D gene (6 bases). The CDR3 contains 15 residues. V lost 6 bases and J lost 0, with 15 bases in between. In germline, CDR1 is MDHEN, CDR2 SYDVKM. The DNA of the CDR3 is TGTGCCAGCAGCCTGGGGGGTACCGGCTCCTACGAGCAGTACTTC. Its translation: CASSLGGTGSYEQYF.

V and J are TRBV7-6 and TRBJ2-2; 9 bases are a match to TRBD2. The CDR3 runs to 16 residues. Germline CDR1 SGHVS, CDR2 FNYEAQ. V lost 5 bases and J lost 6; bases outside the gene matches: 10. DNA for the CDR3: TGTGCCAGCAGCGGTCCGAGCGGGGGGTTCGCCGGGGAGCTGTTTTTT. Residues: CASSGPSGGFAGELFF.

The chain employs TRBV7-2 and TRBJ2-5; 7 bases align to TRBD2. Germline trimming cut 5 bases from V and 9 bases from J; bases unmatched to any gene: 18. This CDR3 has 16 amino acids. Germline CDR1 reads SGHTA; CDR2 reads FQGNSA. CDR3 loop: CASSRYNPGLISAQYF. DNA of the CDR3: TGTGCCAGCAGCCGTTACAATCCGGGACTAATATCAGCCCAGTACTTC.

The CDR3, as DNA: TGTGCCAGCAGCCTCCCCGGCAATGAGCAGTTCTTC. Residues: CASSLPGNEQFF. V gene TRBV5-4 combines with J gene TRBJ2-1; D uncertain. Trimming shortened V by 4 bases and J by 6 bases, and 8 bases separated the two germline ends. This CDR3 is built from 12 residues. Germline loops: CDR1 SGHNT, CDR2 YYREEE (reference sequence). The complete variable domain, with remaining parts taken from reference TRBV5-4 and TRBJ2-1, reads ETGVTQSPTHLIKTRGQQVTLRCSSQSGHNTVSWYQQALGQGPQFIFQYYREEENGRGNFPPRFSGLQFPNYSSELNVNALELDDSALYLCASSLPGNEQFFGPGTRLTVL.

V usage is TRBV18 and J usage is TRBJ1-1, with D tentatively TRBD1 (5 bases). Trimming left V 3 bases short and J 0 bases short, with 11 bases between. CDR3 length equals 15 residues. CDR1 is KGHSH, CDR2 LQKENI, per germline. The CDR3, as DNA: TGTGCCAGCTCACCCCCAGGACACTTGAACACTGAAGCTTTCTTT. It specifies CASSPPGHLNTEAFF.

The chain links TRBV5-6 to TRBJ2-7, with a tentative D call TRBD1 (5 bases). Germline V gene sequence: CDR1 SGHDT, CDR2 YYEEEE. CDR3 length: 12 residues. V lost 7 bases to trimming and J lost 5 bases, with 13 bases between them. The CDR3 nucleotides are TGTGCCAGCGGATCAGGGAACCACGAGCAGTACTTC. This sequence encodes CASGSGNHEQYF.

The genes are TRBV19 and TRBJ1-6; 8 bases fit TRBD1. Germline loops: CDR1 LNHDA, CDR2 SQIVND (reference sequence). CDR3 length: 16 amino acids. Losses at the gene ends were 5 bases for V and 8 bases for J; bases not matched to a gene: 11. In DNA form, the CDR3 reads TGTGCCAGTAGTTCAAGGGGGACAGGCGGTGATTCACCCCTCCACTTT. As protein: CASSSRGTGGDSPLHF. The full variable domain, completed using reference TRBV19 and TRBJ1-6, is DGGITQSPKYLFRKEGQNVTLSCEQNLNHDAMYWYRQDPGQGLRLIYYSQIVNDFQKGDIAEGYSVSREKKESFPLTVTSAQKNPTAFYLCASSSRGTGGDSPLHFGNGTRLTVT.

This clone showed up just a few times. Other DNA sequences from this sample encode an identical CDR3 as well. The chain recombines TRBV4-3 with TRBJ1-1; D is undetermined. V dropped 0 bases and J dropped 1 base, with 3 bases sitting between them. The CDR3 length is 13 residues. CDR1 and CDR2 from the germline V gene are LGHNA and YSLEER. CDR3 DNA sequence: TGCGCCAGCAGCCAAGATAGGAACACTGAAGCTTTCTTT. Translation: CASSQDRNTEAFF.

The chain joins TRBV15 to TRBJ1-3; D is unresolved. The CDR3 runs 15 residues. Looked up from germline, CDR1 is LNHNV and CDR2 is YYDKDF (reference sequence). V lost 0 bases and J lost 1, with 7 bases in between. CDR3 sequence (DNA): TGTGCCACCAGCAGAGATGGCGGGTCTGGAAACACCATATATTTT. Translating gives CATSRDGGSGNTIYF. Full variable domain (remainder filled in from reference TRBV15 and TRBJ1-3): DAMVIQNPRYQVTQFGKPVTLSCSQTLNHNVMYWYQQKSSQAPKLLFHYYDKDFNNEADTPDNFQSRRPNTSFCFLDIRSPGLGDTAMYLCATSRDGGSGNTIYFGEGSWLTVV.

This clone appeared a few times. The chain carries TRBV5-1 and TRBJ1-6, with 9 bases lining up with TRBD1. Germline loops: CDR1 SGHRS, CDR2 YFSETQ. V gave up 5 bases and J gave up 10 bases; unmatched junction bases: 13. The CDR3 runs to 16 residues. In nucleotides, the CDR3 is TGCGCCAGCAGATCGACCGGGACAGGGTTTTTCTCACCCCTCCACTTT. Amino acid sequence: CASRSTGTGFFSPLHF.

This sequence joins TRBV11-2 and TRBJ1-1; D not resolved. Looked up from germline, CDR1 is SGHAT and CDR2 is FQNNGV. Trimming removed 2 bases from V and 2 bases from J, with 15 bases in between. This CDR3 is built from 16 residues. The CDR3 DNA is TGTGCCAGCAGCTTACTGGGTAAGAGCGCCAACACTGAAGCTTTCTTT. Encoded protein: CASSLLGKSANTEAFF. Looking up the rest from reference TRBV11-2 and TRBJ1-1 gives the full variable domain: EAGVAQSPRYKIIEKRQSVAFWCNPISGHATLYWYQQILGQGPKLLIQFQNNGVVDDSQLPKDRFSAERLKGVDSTLKIQPAKLEDSAVYLCASSLLGKSANTEAFFGQGTRLTVV.

The V and J genes are TRBV5-1 and TRBJ2-7; 10 bases are shared with TRBD1. This CDR3 contains 15 residues. The V and J ends lost 1 base and 5 bases, in that order; junction bases with no gene match: 6. Germline V gene lookup returns CDR1 SGHRS and CDR2 YFSETQ. The chain's CDR3 is CASSLFATGGDEQYF. CDR3 in DNA: TGCGCCAGCAGCTTGTTTGCGACAGGGGGCGACGAGCAGTACTTC.

The J gene is TRBJ2-3, the V gene TRBV29-1, with 8 bases fitting TRBD2. CDR3 length: 12 amino acids. J lost 6 bases, V lost 5 bases, and 4 bases had no gene match. Germline V gene lookup returns CDR1 SQVTM and CDR2 ANQGSEA. DNA of the CDR3: TGCAGCGTTAGGAGCGGGAGTGATACGCAGTATTTT. It codes for CSVRSGSDTQYF.

This clone was observed a handful of times. The J gene is TRBJ2-7, the V gene TRBV18; 7 bases fit TRBD1. CDR3 length: 14 residues. With V trimmed by 3 bases and J by 0 bases, 2 bases remained unmatched. Per the germline V gene, CDR1 is KGHSH and CDR2 is LQKENI. The CDR3 DNA reads TGTGCCAGCTCACCGGACAGGACCTCCTACGAGCAGTACTTC. Its protein is CASSPDRTSYEQYF.

This chain connects TRBV10-1 to TRBJ2-1, with TRBD2 matching over 8 bases. Germline lookup yields CDR1 WNHNN and CDR2 SYGVQD (reference sequence). The CDR3 has 16 residues. V lost 3 bases, J lost 8 bases, and 12 bases stayed unmatched. As DNA, the CDR3 is TGCGCCAGCAGTGACCCTGGACTAGCTACGGGGGATGAGCAGTTCTTC. Encoded protein: CASSDPGLATGDEQFF.

This rearrangement joins TRBV7-2 to TRBJ1-1; perhaps TRBD1 as D (6 bases). CDR1 and CDR2 from the germline V gene are SGHTA and FQGNSA. The CDR3 consists of 15 residues. V lost 0 bases and J 0 bases, leaving 8 bases between the germline ends. The chain's CDR3 is CASSLADSMNTEAFF. CDR3 DNA: TGTGCCAGCAGCTTAGCGGACAGTATGAACACTGAAGCTTTCTTT.

V is TRBV7-2 and J is TRBJ1-1; D possibly corresponds to TRBD1 (6 bases). The V gene lost 3 bases and the J gene lost 6 bases, with 20 bases spanning the gap. The CDR3 covers 16 residues. Looked up from germline, CDR1 is SGHTA and CDR2 is FQGNSA. The CDR3: CASSFGSPVTGSEAFF. CDR3 DNA: TGTGCCAGCAGCTTTGGATCTCCGGTAACAGGGTCTGAAGCTTTCTTT.

V and J are TRBV5-4 and TRBJ1-4; 7 bases match TRBD1. The CDR3 runs to 16 residues. CDR1 SGHNT and CDR2 YYREEE come from the germline V gene (reference sequence). With 4 bases clipped from V and 5 bases from J, the junction kept 11 bases outside the gene matches. The chain's CDR3 is CASSHNRGGGNEKLFF. In DNA, the CDR3 is TGTGCCAGCAGCCACAACCGAGGGGGCGGGAATGAAAAACTGTTTTTT. The full variable domain, in which reference TRBV5-4 and TRBJ1-4 provide the parts outside the CDR3, is ETGVTQSPTHLIKTRGQQVTLRCSSQSGHNTVSWYQQALGQGPQFIFQYYREEENGRGNFPPRFSGLQFPNYSSELNVNALELDDSALYLCASSHNRGGGNEKLFFGSGTQLSVL.